These T cell receptor beta chains were read from a single sample in a study of vaccination and CD4 T cells after COVID-19. No cognate antigen is known for these TCRs. MiXCR was run by TCRdb on the PCR reads, yielding one entry per CDR3 protein. The data show over 10,000 distinct CDR3 sequences, roughly three fifths seen once. Sequencing was performed on cultured CD4+ T cells from blood, taken after SARS-CoV-2 vaccination. The receptors stem from a human donor with COVID-19. The CDR3 runs from the conserved cysteine through the conserved F or W. A D gene is named only where the DNA matches it firmly. Size tells how often a clone was seen (once, few, many) or the class of an expanded clone, and some rows leave it out.

J gene | V gene | D gene | clone size | CDR3 length | CDR3 protein | CDR3 DNA
TRBJ1-5 | TRBV28 | . | . | 17 | CASTHRRRAGSNQPQHF | TGTGCCAGCACTCACCGTAGACGGGCAGGGAGCAATCAGCCCCAGCATTTT
TRBJ2-7 | TRBV4-1 | . | . | 13 | CASSRDEPYEQYF | TGCGCCAGCAGCCGGGACGAACCCTACGAGCAGTACTTC
TRBJ2-5 | TRBV12-3/TRBV12-4 | . | . | 13 | CASSLRSQETQYF | TGTGCCAGCAGTTTGAGGAGTCAAGAGACCCAGTACTTC
TRBJ2-5 | TRBV5-1 | . | . | 15 | CASSWDGSYQETQYF | TGCGCCAGCAGCTGGGACGGGTCGTACCAAGAGACCCAGTACTTC
TRBJ2-7 | TRBV7-8 | . | . | 14 | CASSSLGGKAEQYF | TGTGCCAGCAGCTCTCTGGGGGGAAAGGCCGAGCAGTACTTC
TRBJ2-5 | TRBV20-1 | TRBD2 | . | 18 | CSARAGHLGGGIQETQYF | TGCAGTGCTAGAGCCGGCCACCTTGGGGGGGGGATACAAGAGACCCAGTACTTC
TRBJ2-1 | TRBV7-9 | . | . | 14 | CASSSSGNYNEQFF | TGTGCCAGCAGCTCCTCGGGGAATTACAATGAGCAGTTCTTC
TRBJ2-2 | TRBV9 | . | . | 13 | CASSVGPGGELFF | TGTGCCAGCAGCGTAGGTCCGGGCGGGGAGCTGTTTTTT
TRBJ2-5 | TRBV5-1 | . | . | 13 | CASSHVRRETQYF | TGCGCCAGCAGTCACGTCCGTAGGGAGACCCAGTACTTC
TRBJ1-1 | TRBV11-2 | . | few | 14 | CASSLEGVGTEAFF | TGTGCCAGCAGCTTAGAGGGGGTCGGCACTGAAGCTTTCTTT
TRBJ1-5 | TRBV20-1 | TRBD1 | few | 16 | CSARTGGRNANQPQHF | TGCAGTGCTAGGACAGGGGGCCGGAATGCCAATCAGCCCCAGCATTTT
TRBJ1-3 | TRBV20-1 | . | . | 13 | CSARGLSGNTIYF | TGCAGTGCCCGCGGACTCTCTGGAAACACCATATATTTT
TRBJ2-2 | TRBV18 | . | . | 15 | CASSPLTASTGELFF | TGTGCCAGCTCGCCCTTAACAGCCTCCACCGGGGAGCTGTTTTTT
TRBJ1-6 | TRBV6-5 | TRBD1 | . | 16 | CASSYSTGPSNSPLHF | TGTGCCAGCAGTTACTCGACAGGGCCCTCCAATTCACCCCTCCACTTT
TRBJ1-1 | TRBV2 | . | . | 15 | CASSPVKELNTEAFF | TGTGCCAGCAGCCCTGTGAAGGAGTTGAACACTGAAGCTTTCTTT
TRBJ2-2 | TRBV10-2 | . | . | 14 | CASNVGGSTGELFF | TGCGCCAGCAATGTGGGGGGTAGTACCGGGGAGCTGTTTTTT
TRBJ1-1 | TRBV6-1 | TRBD1 | few | 15 | CASSPTGYADTEAFF | TGTGCCAGCAGTCCGACAGGGTACGCCGACACTGAAGCTTTCTTT
TRBJ2-7 | TRBV7-9 | . | once | 13 | CASSLAGADEQYF | TGTGCCAGCAGCTTAGCAGGGGCGGACGAGCAGTACTTC
TRBJ1-1 | TRBV20-1 | . | few | 15 | CSANTPGTPNTEAFF | TGCAGTGCCAACACACCAGGGACGCCGAACACTGAAGCTTTCTTT
TRBJ1-1 | TRBV28 | . | . | 17 | CASSNLTGRSQYPEAFF | TGTGCCAGCAGTAACCTAACAGGGCGCAGCCAGTACCCTGAAGCTTTCTTT
TRBJ1-4 | TRBV27 | . | . | 15 | CASSRGYLSNEKLFF | TGTGCCAGCTCCAGGGGTTACCTCTCTAATGAAAAACTGTTTTTT
TRBJ1-2 | TRBV7-2 | . | . | 14 | CASSSGDPNYGYTF | TGTGCCAGCAGTTCGGGAGACCCTAACTATGGCTACACCTTC
TRBJ1-5 | TRBV12-3/TRBV12-4 | . | . | 13 | CASRPSSNQPQHF | TGTGCCAGCAGACCTAGCAGCAATCAGCCCCAGCATTTT
TRBJ2-1 | TRBV19 | TRBD2 | . | 14 | CASSMSLGGYEQFF | TGTGCCAGTAGTATGTCATTGGGGGGGTATGAGCAGTTCTTC
TRBJ1-1 | TRBV18 | . | once | 16 | CASSPVFGGQNTEAFF | TGTGCCAGCTCACCAGTCTTTGGGGGACAGAACACTGAAGCTTTCTTT